Listed here is a single T cell receptor beta chain. Its antigen is not known. cDNA for TCRalpha and TCRbeta was amplified by nested PCRs of around 17 then 9 cycles. TCRdb processed the 5' RACE reads again and assigns one entry to each CDR3 protein, with no DNA. Recorded here are roughly 300,000 distinct CDR3 sequences; the top ten clones represent more than 4.5%. This sample is part of a study of monozygotic twins with inflammatory bowel disease. Germline CDR1 and CDR2: MDHEN and SYDVKM. CDR3 length: 13 amino acids. Study-level results: IBD patients had lower TCRbeta diversity (inverse Simpson) than healthy co-twins. Between concordant and discordant twins, repertoire similarity failed to differ, a result that limited power may explain.

The sequence came from a human donor with ulcerative colitis or Crohn's disease, or a healthy co-twin of an affected twin (not recorded which). The source material was blood. This sequence joins TRBV28 and TRBJ2-7; TCRdb designates TRBD2, a call that cannot be tested without DNA. CDR3 protein: CASSLGSIAEQYF.